Below are 29 T cell receptor beta chains sequenced from a single sample in a study of T-cell reconstitution after alpha-beta-depleted transplantation in children. Unique molecular identifiers were used in preparing the TCRbeta library. Using its own MiXCR run on the PCR reads, TCRdb lists one record per CDR3 protein. This table has about 610,000 distinct CDR3 sequences, 27% appearing once. Sequencing was performed on PBMCs, taken before TCRalphabeta/CD19-depleted stem cell transplant. The receptors were sampled from a boy in the first two years of life with Wiskott-Aldrich syndrome, due to receive a stem cell transplant.

This sequence joins TRBV7-6 and TRBJ2-2; D might be TRBD2 (6 bases). The ends were cut back, 1 base at V and 13 bases at J, with 13 bases in the middle. Germline V lookup: CDR1 SGHVS, CDR2 FNYEAQ. The CDR3 is made up of 13 amino acids. This chain's CDR3 is CASSLVGTSGLFF. DNA of the CDR3: TGTGCCAGCAGCTTAGTCGGGACTTCGGGGCTGTTTTTT.

This clonotype was seen only once. V and J are TRBV27 and TRBJ2-2; the D gene could be TRBD1 or TRBD2 (5 bases each). CDR1 is MNHEY, CDR2 SMNVEV, per germline (reference sequence). This CDR3 is 17 amino acids long. V was pared by 6 bases and J by 3 bases, with 20 bases between. The CDR3 DNA reads TGTGCCAGCAGAACTATAACCGGGACCGGGCACACCGGGGAGCTGTTTTTT. Residues: CASRTITGTGHTGELFF.

The chain combines TRBV20-1 with TRBJ2-1; 10 bases align to TRBD2. Trimming at V came to 6 bases and at J to 6 bases, leaving 5 bases not matched to a gene. Germline CDR1 is DFQATT and CDR2 is SNEGSKA (reference sequence). The CDR3 is 13 amino acids. CDR3: CSAKREGSNEQFF. CDR3 nucleotides: TGCAGTGCAAAGCGGGAGGGATCCAATGAGCAGTTCTTC.

At least ten counts were recorded for this clonotype. The chain uses TRBV5-1 and TRBJ1-6; TRBD1 matches 8 bases. Per the germline V gene, CDR1 is SGHRS and CDR2 is YFSETQ. CDR3 length: 15 residues. V lost 0 bases, J lost 10 bases, and 6 bases stayed unmatched. CDR3 residues: CASSLGPTGESPLHF. In DNA, the CDR3 is TGCGCCAGCAGCTTGGGGCCGACAGGGGAATCACCCCTCCACTTT.

The chain joins TRBV5-4 to TRBJ2-4; either TRBD1 or TRBD2 may fit D (5 bases each). V gave up 3 bases and J gave up 7 bases, with 14 bases separating them. CDR3 length: 14 amino acids. Germline values: CDR1 SGHNT, CDR2 YYREEE (reference sequence). The CDR3 DNA is TGTGCCAGCAGCTCCCCAGGGAGATCCAACATTCAGTACTTC. It is translated as CASSSPGRSNIQYF.

DNA for the CDR3: TGCGCCAGCAGCTTCCTTCTAGCGGGAGACGACGAGCAGTACTTC. This translates into CASSFLLAGDDEQYF. The chain joins TRBV5-1 to TRBJ2-7; 10 bases line up with TRBD2. The trim removed 2 bases at V and 5 bases at J, leaving 7 bases unmatched. Germline CDR1 reads SGHRS; CDR2 reads YFSETQ. This CDR3 is 15 amino acids long.

This clonotype was seen only a few times. The chain couples TRBV28 to TRBJ2-1; 9 positions match TRBD2. Germline values: CDR1 MDHEN, CDR2 SYDVKM. V trimming: 8 bases; J trimming: 6 bases; junction bases outside the gene matches: 11. The CDR3 loop spans 15 amino acids. CDR3 protein: CASETVAGVSNEQFF. CDR3 sequence (DNA): TGTGCCAGCGAGACCGTAGCGGGAGTAAGCAATGAGCAGTTCTTC.

Ten or more counts support this clonotype. V usage is TRBV5-1 and J usage is TRBJ1-4; D is uncertain. This CDR3 comprises 13 residues. Trimming shortened V by 4 bases and J by 3 bases, and 7 bases separated the two germline ends. Germline lookup yields CDR1 SGHRS and CDR2 YFSETQ. The CDR3 nucleotides read TGCGCCAGCAGCGCGGGTCCTAATGAAAAACTGTTTTTT. Translation gives CASSAGPNEKLFF.

The chain couples TRBV5-1 to TRBJ2-3; TRBD2 is a possible D gene (6 bases). CDR1 and CDR2 (germline): SGHRS, YFSETQ. This CDR3 is 16 amino acids long. The V end lost 1 base, the J end lost 0 bases, and 12 bases lay between the germline ends. The CDR3 DNA is TGCGCCAGCAGCTTGATTCCGGGACTTAGCACAGATACGCAGTATTTT. It codes for CASSLIPGLSTDTQYF.

This clonotype was seen a handful of times. The chain links TRBV20-1 to TRBJ1-5, with 10 bases identical to TRBD1. Losses at the gene ends were 3 bases for V and 4 bases for J; bases not matched to a gene: 12. The CDR3 covers 17 residues. Germline V gives CDR1 DFQATT, CDR2 SNEGSKA (reference sequence). Written as DNA, the CDR3 is TGCAGTGCTAGCTCCGGGACAGGGGAACTGCGAAATCAGCCCCAGCATTTT. It is translated as CSASSGTGELRNQPQHF.

This rearrangement joins TRBV20-1 to TRBJ1-5; TRBD1 is a possible D gene (6 bases). The germline V and J ends were trimmed by 7 bases and 1 base, with 20 bases remaining between them. Per germline, CDR1 DFQATT and CDR2 SNEGSKA (reference sequence). This CDR3 contains 16 residues. CDR3 DNA sequence: TGCAGTGTCCTTAACTGGGGGGGGCGCAGCAATCAGCCCCAGCATTTT. This gives the protein CSVLNWGGRSNQPQHF.

The CDR3 DNA reads TGCGCCAGCAGCCCTAAGGTGGGGGGCGGCTACGAGCAGTACTTC. As protein: CASSPKVGGGYEQYF. V gene TRBV5-1 combines with J gene TRBJ2-7, with D tentatively TRBD1 or TRBD2 (6 bases each). Trimming pared 4 bases from V and 3 bases from J, leaving 17 bases between. CDR3 length: 15 amino acids. The V gene's germline CDR1 is SGHRS and CDR2 YFSETQ.

J is TRBJ2-1 and V is TRBV9; the D is unclear. Germline V CDR1 and CDR2: SGDLS, YYNGEE. This CDR3 spans 14 amino acids. The V gene lost 0 bases and the J gene lost 2 bases, with 6 bases spanning the gap. The CDR3 sequence: CASSVALAYNEQFF. The CDR3 nucleotides read TGTGCCAGCAGCGTAGCTCTAGCCTACAATGAGCAGTTCTTC.

This chain connects TRBV25-1 to TRBJ1-2, with 7 nucleotides matching TRBD1. Looked up from germline, CDR1 is MGHDK and CDR2 is SYGVNS. This CDR3 is built from 15 residues. The junction had 11 bases not matched to a gene; V was cut back by 3 bases and J by 7 bases. CDR3 nucleotides: TGTGCCAGCAGTGACCCCAGGGGGAGTTACTCTGGCTACACCTTC. Protein sequence: CASSDPRGSYSGYTF.

This clonotype turned up a few times. The chain uses TRBV5-1 and TRBJ2-1; D perhaps matches TRBD1 (6 bases). Germline CDR1 SGHRS, CDR2 YFSETQ. V was clipped by 6 bases and J by 12 bases, with 16 bases between them. This CDR3 comprises 12 residues. Written as DNA, the CDR3 is TGCGCCAGCACCGATACGGGACAAGGGCAGTTCTTC. Protein: CASTDTGQGQFF.

The gene calls are TRBV11-2 and TRBJ2-3, with a weak D call TRBD1 (6 bases). This CDR3 is 16 amino acids long. The V gene lost 1 base and the J gene lost 4 bases, with 15 bases spanning the gap. CDR1 and CDR2 from the germline V gene are SGHAT and FQNNGV. The CDR3 DNA reads TGTGCCAGCAGCTTAGCGCCCACAGGGAAAGCAGATACGCAGTATTTT. It specifies CASSLAPTGKADTQYF.

This clonotype was counted between two and nine times. The chain is built from TRBV7-2 and TRBJ1-3; no clear D gene. The V end was cut by 1 base, the J end by 5 bases, with 12 bases between. The CDR3 consists of 15 residues. Germline CDR1 and CDR2: SGHTA and FQGNSA. The CDR3 sequence is CASSLVEGLRNTIYF. The CDR3 nucleotides read TGTGCCAGCAGCTTAGTAGAGGGCCTGCGAAACACCATATATTTT.

The chain employs TRBV20-1 and TRBJ1-2; D uncertain. Germline-derived CDR1 and CDR2 are DFQATT and SNEGSKA (reference sequence). The V end lost 5 bases, the J end lost 0 bases, and 7 bases lay between the germline ends. The CDR3 has 12 amino acids. CDR3 in DNA: TGCAGTGCTCGACCCTCTAACTATGGCTACACCTTC. This gives the protein CSARPSNYGYTF.

This clonotype was picked up a small number of times. This chain links TRBV14 with TRBJ1-6; no clear D gene. Germline V gives CDR1 SGHDN, CDR2 FVKESK. The CDR3 is 17 residues long. V was shortened by 0 bases and J by 3 bases, with 12 bases between the two germline ends. The CDR3 nucleotides read TGTGCCAGCAGCCAAGATCGGCCAACTGACTATAATTCACCCCTCCACTTT. As protein: CASSQDRPTDYNSPLHF.

This chain connects TRBV20-1 to TRBJ1-1; maybe TRBD1 (6 bases). The germline V gene encodes CDR1 DFQATT and CDR2 SNEGSKA (reference sequence). The CDR3 sequence is 13 residues long. V lost 3 bases to trimming and J lost 0 bases, with 8 bases between them. CDR3: CSARDSLNTEAFF. Written as DNA, the CDR3 is TGCAGTGCTAGGGACAGTCTGAACACTGAAGCTTTCTTT.

The chain links TRBV12-3 or TRBV12-4 to TRBJ1-4; TRBD1 is a possible D gene (5 bases). This CDR3 region has 13 residues. Trimming stripped 6 bases from V and 6 bases from J, with 11 bases between. The CDR3 bases are TGTGCCAGCAGGAGATCGGGGGATGAAAAACTGTTTTTT. It specifies CASRRSGDEKLFF.

The chain is built from TRBV7-2 and TRBJ2-1; 7 bases line up with TRBD1. The V gene end was trimmed by 3 bases and the J gene end by 9 bases; junction bases not matched to a gene: 5. The CDR3 totals 13 residues. CDR1 is SGHTA, CDR2 FQGNSA, per germline. The DNA for the CDR3 is TGTGCCAGCAGCTTCAGGGGGATTGGTGAGCAGTTCTTC. Amino acid sequence: CASSFRGIGEQFF.

The chain joins TRBV11-2 to TRBJ2-1, with 12 bases identical to TRBD2. Trimming removed 0 bases from V and 4 bases from J; junction bases left unmatched: 13. The CDR3 length is 20 residues. Germline V gives CDR1 SGHAT, CDR2 FQNNGV. The CDR3 region has the DNA TGTGCCAGCAGCTTAGAGGTGGGGGGGCTAGCGGGAGGGCCTTACAATGAGCAGTTCTTC. Protein: CASSLEVGGLAGGPYNEQFF.

The rearrangement joins TRBV15 to TRBJ1-2; the D gene is possibly TRBD1 (6 bases). V lost 0 bases and J lost 7, with 15 bases in between. The germline CDR1 and CDR2 sequences are LNHNV and YYDKDF (reference sequence). The CDR3 is made up of 15 amino acids. CDR3 coding DNA: TGTGCCACCAGCAGAGAGGGGGCCAGGGCGGGTGGCTACACCTTC. Protein product: CATSREGARAGGYTF.

This chain connects TRBV12-3 or TRBV12-4 to TRBJ2-1; 7 positions agree with TRBD1. The V segment lost 0 bases and the J segment 6 bases; nucleotides outside the gene matches: 5. The CDR3 covers 15 residues. The CDR3 DNA reads TGTGCCAGCAGTTTAGCGAACGGACAGGCCAATGAGCAGTTCTTC. Amino acids: CASSLANGQANEQFF.

Comment on this clonotype: Given a much more abundant clone one base away, this may be a read error. The chain employs TRBV5-1 and TRBJ2-3; possibly TRBD2 for D (5 bases). CDR1 is SGHRS, CDR2 YFSETQ, per germline. Trimming removed 1 base from V and 1 base from J, with 7 bases in between. The CDR3 has 14 residues. The DNA of the CDR3 is TGCGCCAGCAGCTTGAATAGCGGCACAGATACGCAGTATTTT. Protein product: CASSLNSGTDTQYF.

The chain couples TRBV10-3 to TRBJ2-1; perhaps TRBD2 as D (5 bases). Looked up from germline, CDR1 is ENHRY and CDR2 is SYGVKD. CDR3 length equals 13 residues. V gave up 10 bases and J gave up 6 bases, with 16 bases separating them. CDR3 in amino acids: CATNRGERNEQFF. The CDR3 region has the DNA TGTGCCACCAACCGGGGAGAACGCAATGAGCAGTTCTTC.

The rearrangement links TRBV5-1 to TRBJ2-7; weak D call: TRBD1 (5 bases). Trimming took off 4 bases at V and 2 bases at J, with 16 bases between the two ends. Germline assignment: CDR1 SGHRS and CDR2 YFSETQ. This CDR3 region has 15 residues. In nucleotides, the CDR3 is TGCGCCAGCAGCCTTCTAACAGGACGGACCTACGAGCAGTACTTC. Residues: CASSLLTGRTYEQYF.

This clonotype has just a few counts. DNA of the CDR3: TGTGCCAGCAGCTTAGGGGCTAGTATTGGGGACATTCAGTACTTC. The encoded protein is CASSLGASIGDIQYF. The V and J genes are TRBV7-2 and TRBJ2-4, with unresolved D. The CDR3 sequence is 15 residues long. The germline V gene encodes CDR1 SGHTA and CDR2 FQGNSA. V was trimmed by 1 base and J by 8 bases, leaving 15 bases between them. Combining the CDR3 with reference TRBV7-2 and TRBJ2-4 gives the whole variable domain GAGVSQSPSNKVTEKGKDVELRCDPISGHTALYWYRQSLGQGLEFLIYFQGNSAPDKSGLPSDRFSAERTGGSVSTLTIQRTQQEDSAVYLCASSLGASIGDIQYFGAGTRLSVL.